This T cell receptor (beta chain) was captured by sequencing in a study of CD8+ T cells in alopecia areata. Study-level background: For the treated group, dosing was oral tofacitinib at 5 to 10 mg twice daily.

Findings and caveats of the study: Compared with mice, patients displayed less clear TCR sharing, possibly for HLA-related reasons. Clonality exceeded that of normal scalp in lesional scalp, most notably in alopecia totalis/universalis.

Reverse transcribed after extraction, RNA yielded cDNA as the sequencing template. TCRdb's copy holds only in-frame clones and misses some; the assay was immunoSEQ multiplex PCR. The sample consists of around 50,000 clones, almost 97% of them appearing once. As for this clone: Its antigen is unknown.

The material was CD8+ T cells sorted from blood, obtained at week 0. This receptor was taken from a human donor with alopecia areata.

In DNA, the CDR3 is TGTGCCAGCAGCCTATTCCTATCACCCGGAGGGCACAATGAGCAGTTCTTC. It encodes CASSLFLSPGGHNEQFF. The chain joins TRBV13 to TRBJ2-1; possible D gene TRBD2, 6 bases. V was pared by 5 bases and J by 5 bases, with 22 bases between. CDR1 is PRHDT, CDR2 FYEKMQ, per germline (reference sequence). The CDR3 totals 17 residues.